One T cell receptor (beta chain) is described in this entry. The sample belongs to a study of T cells in Graves' hyperthyroidism and ophthalmopathy. TCR beta CDR3 sequences were amplified from RNA transcripts. HTBI primers were the set used in a first-round RT-PCR of the TCR CDR3. TCRdb reanalysed the multiplex PCR reads using MiXCR and keeps one entry per CDR3 protein. Of about 360,000 distinct CDR3 sequences listed, approximately 25% are singletons. PBMCs were collected from an approximately 10 ml volume of fresh peripheral blood. Trimming at V came to 4 bases and at J to 2 bases, leaving 10 bases not matched to a gene. Germline CDR1 is LNHNV and CDR2 is YYDKDF (reference sequence). There are 17 residues in the CDR3.

This sequence joins TRBV15 and TRBJ2-1; 8 nucleotides agree with TRBD2. The sequenced sample consisted of blood. This TCR was sampled from a man aged 45-65 years with Graves' hyperthyroidism. The CDR3 spells CATSTWGGSGTYNEQFF. The CDR3 DNA reads as TGTGCCACCAGCACCTGGGGCGGTAGCGGGACCTACAATGAGCAGTTCTTC.